This T cell receptor (beta chain) was identified during a study of cytomegalovirus exposure and HLA in healthy donors. The PCR used 60 Vbeta and 13 Jbeta primers. The protocol was immunoSEQ multiplex PCR, while the TCRdb copy is restricted to in-frame clones and leaves out a portion. The data contain 150,000 to 200,000 clones, about three quarters of them singletons. This CDR3 is built from 12 residues. Germline loops: CDR1 SGHVT, CDR2 SQSDAQ. With regard to this clone: Its antigen is unknown. Compared with germline, one end of the junction differs, possibly owing to a read error.

Study results and caveats: Within a later analysis, the majority of CMV-associated TCR beta chains appeared HLA-restricted.

This receptor was obtained from a woman aged 40 to 55 in good health and CMV-seropositive. Input material: PBMCs. This chain uses TRBV7-4 with TRBJ2-7; perhaps TRBD1 as D (7 bases). The DNA of the CDR3 is TGCCTGGAGGGGGCAAGTTCCTACGAGCAGTACTTC. This gives the protein CLEGASSYEQYF.